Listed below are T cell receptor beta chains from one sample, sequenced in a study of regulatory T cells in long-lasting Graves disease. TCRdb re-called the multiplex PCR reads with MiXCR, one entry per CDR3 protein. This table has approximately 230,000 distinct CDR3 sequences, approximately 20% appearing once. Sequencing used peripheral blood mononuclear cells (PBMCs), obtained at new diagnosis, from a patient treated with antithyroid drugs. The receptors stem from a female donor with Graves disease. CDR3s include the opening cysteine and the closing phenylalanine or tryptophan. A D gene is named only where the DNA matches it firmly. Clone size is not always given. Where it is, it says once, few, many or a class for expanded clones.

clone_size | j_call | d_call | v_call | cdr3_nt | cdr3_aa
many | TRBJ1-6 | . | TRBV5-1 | TGCGCCAGTAGGAGCCGGGACTCCTCGCATTCACCCCTCCACTTT | CASRSRDSSHSPLHF
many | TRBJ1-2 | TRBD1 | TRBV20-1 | TGCAGTGCTAGAAACTGGGGACAGGGGTACTATGGCTACACCTTC | CSARNWGQGYYGYTF
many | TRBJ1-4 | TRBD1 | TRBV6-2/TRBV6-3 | TGTGCCAGCAGTTACGAGGGACAGGGCGAAAAACTGTTTTTT | CASSYEGQGEKLFF
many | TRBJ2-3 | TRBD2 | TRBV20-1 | TGCAGTGCCCGACGGCGGGAGCTGGGGGCAGATACGCAGTATTTT | CSARRRELGADTQYF
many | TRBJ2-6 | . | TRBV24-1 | TGTGCCACCAGCGCGACCGACAAATCTGGGGCCAACGTCCTGACTTTC | CATSATDKSGANVLTF
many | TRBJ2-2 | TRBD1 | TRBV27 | TGTGCCAGCAGTTTATCGGACAGGGTAAACACCGGGGAGCTGTTTTTT | CASSLSDRVNTGELFF
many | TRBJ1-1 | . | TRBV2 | TGTGCCAGCACCCTTCTGAACACTGAAGCTTTCTTT | CASTLLNTEAFF
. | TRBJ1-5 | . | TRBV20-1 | TGCAGTGCTAGAGTCCGCTGGGGGAGCAATCAGCCCCAGCATTTT | CSARVRWGSNQPQHF
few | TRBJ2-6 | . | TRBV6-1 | TGTGCCAGCAGCACACCTAGGGGCTCTGGGGCCAACGTCCTGACTTTC | CASSTPRGSGANVLTF
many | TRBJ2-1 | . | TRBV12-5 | TGTGCTAGTGGTTTGAGGGGGGGCAATGAGCAGTTCTTC | CASGLRGGNEQFF
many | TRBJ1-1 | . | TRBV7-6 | TGTGCCAGCAGCTTAGCGTCTGGGGGATTGAACACTGAAGCTTTCTTT | CASSLASGGLNTEAFF
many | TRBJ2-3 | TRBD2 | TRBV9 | TGTGCCAGCAGCCGCCACCTAGCGGGAGGTTCAGATACGCAGTATTTT | CASSRHLAGGSDTQYF
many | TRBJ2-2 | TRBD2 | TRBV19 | TGTGCCAGTAGTAAGGGACTAGCGGGAGAGGCCGGGGAGCTGTTTTTT | CASSKGLAGEAGELFF
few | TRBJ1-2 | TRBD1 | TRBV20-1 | TGCAGTGCTAGAGATGAGGGGGCTCGGGATGGCTACACCTTC | CSARDEGARDGYTF
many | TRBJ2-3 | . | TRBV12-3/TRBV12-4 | TGTGCCAGCACTAGTCGTGCTAGCACAGATACGCAGTATTTT | CASTSRASTDTQYF
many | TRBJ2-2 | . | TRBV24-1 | TGTGCCACCAGTGACCACAACACCGGGGAGCTGTTTTTT | CATSDHNTGELFF
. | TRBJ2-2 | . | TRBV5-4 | TGTGCCAGCAGCTTGGGGGGTGGGGTGAACACCGGGGAGCTGTTTTTT | CASSLGGGVNTGELFF
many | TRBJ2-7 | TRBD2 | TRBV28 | TGTGCCAGCAGTTTGTACTCTAGCGGGGTTCGGTACGAGCAGTACTTC | CASSLYSSGVRYEQYF
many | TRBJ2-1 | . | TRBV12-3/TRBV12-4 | TGTGCCAGCAGTTTACGGCAGGGGCTATACAATGAGCAGTTCTTC | CASSLRQGLYNEQFF
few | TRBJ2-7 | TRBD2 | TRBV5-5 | TGTGCCAGCAGCTCACAGCCACTAGCGGTCTACGAGCAGTACTTC | CASSSQPLAVYEQYF
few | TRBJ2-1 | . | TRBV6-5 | TGTGCCAGCAGTTACAAGGTATTAGCCTCCTACAATGAGCAGTTCTTC | CASSYKVLASYNEQFF
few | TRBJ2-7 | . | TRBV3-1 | TGTGCCAGCAGCCAAGAAGGGGATCCTACTACAGGGCTCGAGCAGTACTTC | CASSQEGDPTTGLEQYF
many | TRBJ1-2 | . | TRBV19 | TGTGCCAGTAGTATAGCCTCTTTATCGAACTATGGCTACACCTTC | CASSIASLSNYGYTF
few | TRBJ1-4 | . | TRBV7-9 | TGTGCCAGCAGCTTAGCGTTCGGGTTGGTTACAGAAAAACTGTTTTTT | CASSLAFGLVTEKLFF
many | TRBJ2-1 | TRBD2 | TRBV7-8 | TGTGCCAGCAGCTGGACTAGCAATGAGCAGTTCTTC | CASSWTSNEQFF
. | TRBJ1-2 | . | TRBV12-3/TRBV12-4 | TGTGCCAGCAGTGGGGACCCCCGGGCGTTACAACTTATCAGATCGTCGTATGGCTACACCTTC | CASSGDPRALQLIRSSYGYTF
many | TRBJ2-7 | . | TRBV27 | TGTGCCAGCAGTTCCTTAAACTGGGGGAGCGAGCAGTACTTC | CASSSLNWGSEQYF
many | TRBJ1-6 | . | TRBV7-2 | TGTGCCAGCAGCCCAGACCGGGGCCTGAATTCACCCCTCCACTTT | CASSPDRGLNSPLHF
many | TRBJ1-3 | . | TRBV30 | TGTGCCTGGAGATTGGGACGTAACTCTGGAAACACCATATATTTT | CAWRLGRNSGNTIYF
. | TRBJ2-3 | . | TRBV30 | TGTGCCCGGAGTGTAGAACCAGACACAGATACGCAGTATTTT | CARSVEPDTDTQYF
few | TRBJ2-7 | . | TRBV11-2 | TGTGCCAGCAGCTTAGTCCCAGCGAGAAGCTACGAGCAGTACTTC | CASSLVPARSYEQYF
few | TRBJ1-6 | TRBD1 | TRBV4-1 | TGCGCCAGCAGCCCCCGAGGGACAGCCTATAATTCACCCCTCCACTTT | CASSPRGTAYNSPLHF
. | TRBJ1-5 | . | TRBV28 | TGTGCCAGCAGTTTTCGGGGTGTGAGACAGAGTATTAAAGCGTATCGGCCCCAGCATTTT | CASSFRGVRQSIKAYRPQHF
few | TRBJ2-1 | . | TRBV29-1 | TGCAGCGCCCCCGGGTCGTTGGATGAGCAGTTCTTC | CSAPGSLDEQFF
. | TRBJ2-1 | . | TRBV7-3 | TGTGCCAGCAGCTTAACTTCTAGCTACGAGCAGTTCTTC | CASSLTSSYEQFF
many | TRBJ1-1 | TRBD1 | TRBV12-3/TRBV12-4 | TGTGCCAGCAGTAGGCGACAGGGTGAAGCTTTCTTT | CASSRRQGEAFF
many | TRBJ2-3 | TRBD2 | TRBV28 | TGTGCCAGCACCACTAGCGGTAGCACAGATACGCAGTATTTT | CASTTSGSTDTQYF
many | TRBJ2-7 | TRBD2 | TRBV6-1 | TGTGCCAGCAGTGAACGGACTAGCGGGAGTTACGAGCAGTACTTC | CASSERTSGSYEQYF
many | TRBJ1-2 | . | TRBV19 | TGTGCCAGTAACGCCGTTGGTATGGCTGGCTACACCTTC | CASNAVGMAGYTF
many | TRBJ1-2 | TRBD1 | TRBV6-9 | TGTGCCAGCAGTTATCGCCTTCGGACAGGGGGGAGCTACACCTTC | CASSYRLRTGGSYTF
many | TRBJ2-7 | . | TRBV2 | TGTGCCAGCAGGCCCGGGGTCACCCCCGAGCAGTACTTC | CASRPGVTPEQYF
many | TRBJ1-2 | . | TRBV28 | TGTGCCAGCAGTTCCCTGGCTACCTACACCTTC | CASSSLATYTF
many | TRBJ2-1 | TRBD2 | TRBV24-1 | TGTGCCACCAGTGACAAGGGACTAGCGGGAGCCCAAATGTACTACAATGAGCAGTTCTTC | CATSDKGLAGAQMYYNEQFF
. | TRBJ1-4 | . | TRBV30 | TGTGCCTGGAACAACCACGGGGGGAAGGAGAAACTGTTTTTT | CAWNNHGGKEKLFF
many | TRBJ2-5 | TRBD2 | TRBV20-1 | TGCAGTGCGGGACTAGGACTTATCCAAGAGACCCAGTACTTC | CSAGLGLIQETQYF
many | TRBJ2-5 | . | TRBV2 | TGTGCCAGCCAGGGAGGGGGCGAGACCCAGTACTTC | CASQGGGETQYF
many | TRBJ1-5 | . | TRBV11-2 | TGTGCCAGCAGCGTAGCGAGTGGTCAGCCCCAGCATTTT | CASSVASGQPQHF
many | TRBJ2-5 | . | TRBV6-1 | TGTGCCAGCAGTGAATCTTTGGAGACCCAGTACTTC | CASSESLETQYF
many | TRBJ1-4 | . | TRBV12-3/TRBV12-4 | TGTGCCAGCAGCAGGCCCCCAGGGTCTCTTGGGGAAAAACTGTTTTTT | CASSRPPGSLGEKLFF
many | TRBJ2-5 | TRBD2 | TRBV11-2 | TGTGCCAGCAAATTAAGGCGGGAGGAAGAGACCCAGTACTTC | CASKLRREEETQYF
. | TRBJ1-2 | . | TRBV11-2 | TGTGCCAGCAGCTTAGCGGGATTGCAACGCTACACCTTC | CASSLAGLQRYTF
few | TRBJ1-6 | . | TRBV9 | TGTGCCAGACAAGTAAATTCACCCCTCCACTTT | CARQVNSPLHF
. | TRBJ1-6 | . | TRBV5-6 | TGTGCCAGCAGCTTTGGCAGTGGTGGATCACCCCTCCACTTT | CASSFGSGGSPLHF
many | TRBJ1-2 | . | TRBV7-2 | TGTGCCAGCAGCTTAGTCAGGAGTGGCTACACCTTC | CASSLVRSGYTF
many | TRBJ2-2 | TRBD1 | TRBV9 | TGTGCCAGCAGCGAGACAGGGGGCGAGTACACCGGGGAGCTGTTTTTT | CASSETGGEYTGELFF